The rows below give T cell receptor beta chains drawn from one sample of a study of OX40 agonist ivuxolimab in advanced cancers. Profiled with immunoSEQ multiplex PCR; TCRdb holds only in-frame clones, not every one. The table shows around 70,000 clones, with roughly 84% occurring only once. The material sequenced was CD4+ or CD8+ T cells sorted from blood, taken in a trial of the OX40 agonist ivuxolimab. The receptors were sampled from an adult with an advanced solid tumor such as melanoma, head and neck, liver or kidney cancer. Each CDR3 is given with its conserved first and last residue. A D gene is named only where the DNA matches it firmly. The size entry is marked missing in some rows and otherwise reads once, few, many or a size class.

j_call | d_call | v_call | clone_size | cdr3_nt | cdr3_aa
TRBJ1-1 | NA | TRBV5-1 | NA | TGCGCCAGCGGCTGGGGACGTGTCACTGAAGCTTTCTTT | CASGWGRVTEAFF
TRBJ1-5 | NA | TRBV19 | once | TGTGCCAGTAGTATAGTTGGGCAGGGCATAAATCAGCCCCAGCATTTT | CASSIVGQGINQPQHF
TRBJ2-7 | TRBD1 | TRBV6-5 | NA | TGTGCCAGTACAGGGGTCAACGAGCAGTACTTC | CASTGVNEQYF
TRBJ2-3 | NA | TRBV5-6 | many | TGTGCCAGCAGCTGGGGTGGGAGCACAGATACGCAGTATTTT | CASSWGGSTDTQYF
TRBJ2-7 | TRBD1 | TRBV9 | once | TGTGCCAGCAGCGTAGGGACAGGGTGGGGAGAGCAGTACTTC | CASSVGTGWGEQYF
TRBJ1-3 | NA | TRBV19 | NA | TGTGCCAGTAGTATATCGGCGACAGTCGGGGATTTTGGAAACACCATATATTTT | CASSISATVGDFGNTIYF
TRBJ1-5 | NA | TRBV6-1 | NA | TGTGCCAGCAGTGAACTACGAAATCAGCCCCAGCATTTT | CASSELRNQPQHF
TRBJ2-1 | NA | TRBV11-3 | NA | TGTGCCAGCAGCCTTAGTGGTATCGCCTACAATGAGCAGTTCTTC | CASSLSGIAYNEQFF
TRBJ2-1 | TRBD2 | TRBV19 | NA | TGTGCCAGTAGTCTCAGCCCCGGACTAGCGTCGAACAATGAGCAGTTCTTC | CASSLSPGLASNNEQFF
TRBJ1-1 | NA | TRBV19 | NA | TGTGCCAGTACTTCCCCCCGTGGGGTAGGCACTGAAGCTTTCTTT | CASTSPRGVGTEAFF
TRBJ2-1 | TRBD1 | TRBV5-1 | NA | TGCGCCAGCAGCCAAAAGACAGGGATAACACTTAACTACAATGAGCAGTTCTTC | CASSQKTGITLNYNEQFF
TRBJ2-1 | NA | TRBV25-1 | NA | TGTGCCTGCAACGGGACTGAACCTCCCCGTGAGCAGTTCTTC | CACNGTEPPREQFF
TRBJ2-5 | NA | TRBV12-1 | few | TGTGCCAGCACCCCCCCGACAGAGGCACAAGAGACCCAGTACTTC | CASTPPTEAQETQYF
TRBJ1-2 | NA | TRBV4-3 | NA | TGCGCCAGCAGCCCTGGACCAACCTGGAATGGCTACACCTTC | CASSPGPTWNGYTF
TRBJ2-7 | TRBD1 | TRBV18 | few | TGTGCCAGCTCACCACCCGGGGACAGCTACGAGCAGTACTTC | CASSPPGDSYEQYF
TRBJ1-1 | TRBD1 | TRBV19 | NA | TGTGCCACCCTGCCAGGGGGCTTCGGGAACACTGAAGCTTTCTTT | CATLPGGFGNTEAFF
TRBJ1-5 | NA | TRBV7-2 | NA | TGTGCCAGCAGCTTATCAGGGATTCAGCCCCAGCATTTT | CASSLSGIQPQHF
TRBJ2-7 | NA | TRBV19 | NA | TGTGCCAGTAGTCAAACGGACAGCCCTCGTTACGAGCAGTACTTC | CASSQTDSPRYEQYF
TRBJ2-3 | TRBD2 | TRBV27 | NA | TGTGCCAGCAGTTCCCCGGCGGGGGGCACCCACTTCCAGTATTTT | CASSSPAGGTHFQYF
TRBJ2-7 | NA | TRBV7-2 | NA | TGTGCCAGCAGCTTAAGAGGGCAGGGCGAGCAGTACTTC | CASSLRGQGEQYF
TRBJ2-1 | NA | TRBV29-1 | NA | TGCAGCGTTACGGCTACCTACAATGAGCAGTTCTTC | CSVTATYNEQFF
TRBJ1-4 | TRBD1 | TRBV6-5 | few | TGTGCCAGCAGCTCTTACGGGACAGGGGACGAAAAACTGTTTTTT | CASSSYGTGDEKLFF
TRBJ1-2 | NA | TRBV20-1 | NA | TGCAGTGCTAGCCAGAGGGACGGCTACACCTTC | CSASQRDGYTF
TRBJ1-5 | NA | TRBV5-6 | NA | TGTGCCAGCAGCTTGGGCCCCCATAGCAATCAGCCCCAGCATTTT | CASSLGPHSNQPQHF
TRBJ2-7 | NA | TRBV14 | NA | TGTGCCAGCAGCCCTCCGCGGACGGTCTCCTACGAGCAGTACTTC | CASSPPRTVSYEQYF
TRBJ2-1 | NA | TRBV4-3 | NA | TGCGCCAGCAGCCCCCGACCCCCCCCTGAGTATCGTGAGCAGTTCTTC | CASSPRPPPEYREQFF
TRBJ2-7 | TRBD1 | TRBV10-3 | NA | TGTGCCATCACCGGGACAGGGGTCCACGAGCAGTACTTC | CAITGTGVHEQYF
TRBJ1-5 | NA | TRBV19 | once | TGTGCCAGTAGTCTTTCAGGAAGCCAGCCCCAGCATTTT | CASSLSGSQPQHF
TRBJ1-1 | NA | TRBV6-5 | NA | TGTGCCAGCAGAAGGACTGTCAACACTGAAGCTTTCTTT | CASRRTVNTEAFF
TRBJ2-5 | TRBD2 | TRBV18 | NA | TGTGCCAGCTCACCTATAGCGGGGCCACTTCAAGAGACCCAGTACTTC | CASSPIAGPLQETQYF
TRBJ2-1 | TRBD2 | TRBV18 | NA | TGTGCCAGCTCACCTACCCTAGCGGTTCTTTCCTACAATGAGCAGTTCTTC | CASSPTLAVLSYNEQFF
TRBJ2-3 | NA | TRBV7-2 | NA | TGTGCCAGCAGCTTAGGTGGGGGCGGCACAGATACGCAGTATTTT | CASSLGGGGTDTQYF
TRBJ1-5 | TRBD1 | TRBV7-9 | NA | TGTGCCAGCAGCACTTCCGGGACAGGGTTGCAGCCCCAGCATTTT | CASSTSGTGLQPQHF
TRBJ1-2 | NA | TRBV2 | NA | TGTGCCAGCATGGGTCAGGTATTCGATGGCTACACCTTC | CASMGQVFDGYTF
TRBJ1-2 | TRBD1 | TRBV7-3 | NA | TGTGCCAGCAGCCCGACAGGGTCCGGCTATGGCTACACCTTC | CASSPTGSGYGYTF
TRBJ2-5 | NA | TRBV2 | NA | TGTGCCAGCAGTAGGGACTGGACGTACCAAGAGACCCAGTACTTC | CASSRDWTYQETQYF
TRBJ1-2 | TRBD1 | TRBV5-4 | NA | TGTGCCAGCAGCTTGGTTGATCGGGACAGACACTATGGCTACACCTTC | CASSLVDRDRHYGYTF
TRBJ1-1 | NA | TRBV15 | NA | TGTGCCACCAGCGGTTGGTTAGGGGTAGACACTGAAGCTTTCTTT | CATSGWLGVDTEAFF